This T cell receptor beta chain was retrieved from a study of T cells in Graves' hyperthyroidism and ophthalmopathy. TCR beta CDR3 region amplification was performed from RNA transcripts. A first-round RT-PCR of the TCR CDR3 used the HTBI primer set. TCRdb re-called the multiplex PCR reads with MiXCR, one entry per CDR3 protein. The table lists approximately 400,000 distinct CDR3 sequences, around 14% of them singletons. As concerns this clonotype: The antigen is undetermined.

Recently diagnosed hyperthyroidism of less than 2 months' duration affected patients aged 18 to 65. Criteria for exclusion of patients were uncontrolled infection, other autoimmune disease, pregnancy or lactation. Germline V gives CDR1 MNHEY, CDR2 SMNVEV (reference sequence). Trimming took 4 bases from V and 6 from J; bases not matched to a gene: 16. The CDR3 has 19 amino acids. Findings of the study overall: Within blood appeared most thyroid clonotypes that had expanded above 0.001. From stable hyperthyroidism, ophthalmopathy was separated by a 13 V-J model.

This clonotype was obtained from a woman aged 18 to 35 with Graves' hyperthyroidism. Sequencing was done on a sample of blood. V and J are TRBV27 and TRBJ2-1; 12 bases line up with TRBD2. The CDR3 loop reads CASSSPLVLAGGASNEQFF. The CDR3 DNA is TGTGCCAGCAGTTCCCCCCTAGTGCTAGCGGGGGGGGCATCCAATGAGCAGTTCTTC.